The text below deals with one T cell receptor beta chain. Its antigen specificity is not known. No base-level quality is on record; no much larger clone is a single base apart. The data originate from a study of low-dose radiotherapy and immunotherapy resistance in tumors (dated by TCRdb to 2022 to 2024). For context, the study as a whole: Patients in Cohort 1 were given 0.5 Gy per fraction every 2 weeks, and the prescribed total PTV dose was 6.5 Gy. In Cohort 2, 1 Gy per fraction was delivered every two weeks, for a total of 13 Gy over 26 weeks. Patients were given nivolumab as a 240 mg flat dose every two weeks and ipilimumab at 1 mg/kg every six weeks, with both drugs delivered intravenously. Intravenous cyclophosphamide at 200 mg/m2 was administered every two weeks, one day ahead of each radiation and immunotherapy administration. Starting on cycle 1 day 1, patients took 300 mg of aspirin by mouth once daily for four cycles. No randomization into treatment groups was done for the people taking part in the trial. Eight patients were included in the translational analysis: three from the first dose cohort and the first five from the second dose cohort.

The sample's time point label, in plain terms: after trial treatment. In the paper's terms, the treatment or condition label means: LDRT plus nivolumab, ipilimumab, low-dose cyclophosphamide and aspirin (RACIN trial). Donors were enrolled in RACIN, a single-arm phase I dose-escalation trial in which nivolumab, ipilimumab, aspirin, low-dose cyclophosphamide and low-dose radiotherapy were combined. Patients were eligible if they had advanced solid tumors that were TIL-negative. In the germline V gene, CDR1 corresponds to SGHRS and CDR2 to YFSETQ. Trimming costs V 0 bases and J 5 bases, and their ends lie 7 bases apart. The CDR3 sequence holds 13 residues, the cysteine and phenylalanine included. Just CDR3 DNA is preserved here, 39 bases in frame from base 1. The sequencer listed for this sample is Illumina HiSeq 2500. First-strand cDNA was synthesized using Superscript III and a set of TRAV- and TRBV-specific primers, so that both TCRalpha and TCRbeta chains were covered. An approximately 18-cycle PCR with Phusion amplified the TCRs, pairing a constant-region primer with the adapter that was attached to the V primers. Isolated mRNA was amplified with the MessageAmp II aRNA Amplification Kit, using an approximately 16-hour in vitro transcription at 37°C. The Dynabeads mRNA DIRECT Purification Kit was used to isolate the mRNA for TCR sequencing. Indexed Illumina adapters were added in a second approximately 26-cycle Phusion PCR, and the resulting products were purified with AMPure XP beads. Per the authors' processing: Custom Perl scripts were used to pool TCR sequences that encoded the same protein, to remove out-of-frame sequences, and to calculate the abundance of each clonotype. The analysis excluded TCR sequences that were supported by just one read. Repertoire metrics included Shannon entropy, Gini index, clonality, richness, and frequency of TCRs shared between repertoires. TCRdb reprocessing: public reads trimmed at Q25 with fastp, clones called with MiXCR, in-frame beta chains kept. Rows with one shared CDR3 protein collapse into an entry with the most common genes and DNA. Clone size and V and J calls follow TCRdb, not the original study. For this sample the table gives more than 50,000 distinct CDR3 sequences, of which about a quarter were detected only once. Of the sample, around 6.5% falls within the top ten clones.

The chain uses TRBV5-1 and TRBJ2-3; TRBD2 is a weak D gene call, 6 bases matching. The specimen was PBMCs, collected after low-dose radiotherapy plus immunotherapy. The sequence was collected from a male donor with prostate cancer. This receptor carries the CDR3 CASSLDGGDTQYF. In nucleotides, the sequence is TGCGCCAGCAGCTTGGACGGGGGAGATACGCAGTATTTT.